These 20 T cell receptor beta chains share one sample of origin, sequenced in a study of vaccination effects on CD4 cells after COVID-19. Libraries were prepared by immunoSEQ multiplex PCR; TCRdb keeps only in-frame clonotypes and omits some of them. The sample lists 35,000 to 50,000 clones; roughly 70% were seen once. CD4+ T cells specific for antigen were expanded with viral peptide pools by the ViraFEST assay before sequencing. Once cultured for 10 to 11 days, the cells underwent separation to obtain CD4+ T cells. Vaccine recipients, nucleocapsid antibody negative, had no prior SARS-CoV-2 infection. For these TCRs, the target antigens are not known. Here the sequenced sample was CD4+ T cells from PBMCs cultured with HCoV-OC43 spike peptides, taken before COVID-19 vaccination. Subset described: HCoV-OC43 spike overlapping peptide pool stimulation. Receptor source: a human donor who received a COVID-19 vaccine.

This clone was counted only a few times. The gene calls are TRBV2 and TRBJ1-2, with a possible D match to TRBD1 (6 bases). The CDR3 spans 14 residues. Germline CDR1 SNHLY, CDR2 FYNNEI. Trimming removed 4 bases at V and 8 bases at J, with 17 bases between. CDR3 sequence: CASSARTAVRGYTF. CDR3 in DNA: TGTGCCAGCAGTGCCCGGACAGCCGTGAGGGGCTACACCTTC.

The chain has TRBV30 and TRBJ2-5; D gene uncertain. The ends were cut back, 4 bases at V and 5 bases at J, with 17 bases in the middle. In germline, CDR1 is GTSNPN, CDR2 SVGIG (reference sequence). The CDR3 consists of 14 residues. The CDR3 region is CAWKSRKVPETQYF. The CDR3 DNA reads as TGTGCCTGGAAGAGCAGGAAGGTGCCGGAGACCCAGTACTTC.

This clone was observed once. The chain couples TRBV19 to TRBJ1-5; D is ambiguous. The CDR3 consists of 15 residues. The V gene's germline CDR1 is LNHDA and CDR2 SQIVND (reference sequence). Trimming pared 3 bases from V and 0 bases from J, leaving 9 bases between. CDR3 sequence reads: CASSIASFSNQPQHF. CDR3 bases: TGTGCCAGTAGTATTGCGAGCTTTAGCAATCAGCCCCAGCATTTT.

This clone was detected only a few times. V and J are TRBV30 and TRBJ1-2; 9 bases map to TRBD1. Germline CDR1 GTSNPN, CDR2 SVGIG (reference sequence). Losses at the gene ends were 5 bases for V and 11 bases for J; bases not matched to a gene: 3. The CDR3 totals 10 residues. The CDR3 spells CAWDRGIYTF. CDR3 DNA sequence: TGTGCCTGGGACAGGGGGATTTACACCTTC.

The chain carries TRBV28 and TRBJ2-1; 10 bases match TRBD2. Per the germline V gene, CDR1 is MDHEN and CDR2 is SYDVKM. J gave up 0 bases and V 9 bases, and 8 bases lay outside the gene matches. The CDR3 is made up of 16 amino acids. The DNA for the CDR3 is TGTGCCAGTGGCACTAGCGGGGTAAGCTCCTACAATGAGCAGTTCTTC. It yields the protein CASGTSGVSSYNEQFF.

This clone was observed once. The rearrangement joins TRBV11-2 to TRBJ1-4; D is possibly TRBD1 (5 bases). CDR3 size: 18 residues. The germline V and J ends were trimmed by 4 bases and 3 bases, with 21 bases remaining between them. CDR1 and CDR2 from the germline V gene are SGHAT and FQNNGV. The CDR3 sequence is CASSSARGRDLANEKLFF. DNA of the CDR3: TGTGCCAGCAGCTCAGCTCGCGGAAGGGACTTAGCTAATGAAAAACTGTTTTTT.

This clone appeared a single time. The chain has TRBV2 and TRBJ1-5; TRBD1 matches at 7 bases. The CDR3 contains 14 residues. V was clipped by 3 bases and J by 4 bases; unmatched bases: 3. CDR1 is SNHLY, CDR2 FYNNEI, per germline. The CDR3 nucleotides are TGTGCCAGCAGTGACCGGGACAGAAATCAGCCCCAGCATTTT. As protein: CASSDRDRNQPQHF.

This clone has more than one count but fewer than ten. The CDR3 protein is CASSPSTGDSPLHF. The CDR3 region has the DNA TGCGCCAGCAGTCCCTCGACAGGGGATTCACCCCTCCACTTT. The V gene is TRBV5-1, the J gene TRBJ1-6; TRBD1 matches at 8 bases. The CDR3 sequence is 14 residues long. Trimming removed 5 bases from V and 8 bases from J; junction bases left unmatched: 6. Looked up from germline, CDR1 is SGHRS and CDR2 is YFSETQ.

In this sample, this clone turned up once. The J gene is TRBJ2-1, the V gene TRBV19, with 9 bases aligning to TRBD1. V shed 3 bases, J shed 9 bases, and the junction held 9 bases outside the gene matches. The CDR3 runs to 15 residues. CDR1 and CDR2 (germline): LNHDA, SQIVND (reference sequence). The CDR3 DNA sequence: TGTGCCAGTAGTATGCCGGGACAGGGTATTATTGAGCAGTTCTTC. Its translation is CASSMPGQGIIEQFF.

This clone has more than one count but fewer than ten. The rearrangement joins TRBV9 to TRBJ2-4, with TRBD1 matching 7 bases. The CDR3 contains 14 residues. V was clipped by 4 bases and J by 7 bases; unmatched bases: 8. Per germline, CDR1 SGDLS and CDR2 YYNGEE. The CDR3 spells CASSSRDSMNIQYF. The CDR3, as DNA: TGTGCCAGCAGCTCCCGGGACAGTATGAACATTCAGTACTTC.

The chain recombines TRBV27 with TRBJ1-2; D possibly corresponds to TRBD1 (6 bases). Germline CDR1 is MNHEY and CDR2 is SMNVEV (reference sequence). This CDR3 spans 15 amino acids. V lost 2 bases and J lost 4, with 14 bases in between. In nucleotides, the CDR3 is TGTGCCAGCAGTTTAAGAGTCGGGGGCGTCTATGGCTACACCTTC. It specifies CASSLRVGGVYGYTF.

The V and J genes are TRBV6-5 and TRBJ1-2; 11 nucleotides agree with TRBD1. The J segment lost 5 bases and the V segment lost 2 bases, leaving 7 bases of the junction unmatched. Germline loops: CDR1 MNHEY, CDR2 SVGAGI. The CDR3 covers 16 residues. Here the CDR3 reads CASSYTIGTGGYGYTF. The CDR3 nucleotides are TGTGCCAGCAGTTACACAATCGGGACAGGGGGGTATGGCTACACCTTC.

This chain connects TRBV7-2 to TRBJ2-7; a possible D gene is TRBD1 (7 bases). The CDR3 runs 15 residues. Trimming pared 3 bases from V and 0 bases from J, leaving 12 bases between. Germline CDR1 and CDR2: SGHTA and FQGNSA. CDR3 residues: CASSLGGQPSYEQYF. CDR3 coding DNA: TGTGCCAGCAGCTTGGGGGGACAGCCCTCCTACGAGCAGTACTTC.

J is TRBJ2-3 and V is TRBV5-4, with 8 nucleotides matching TRBD2. The CDR3 is 15 amino acids. V lost 5 bases and J lost 1; bases outside the gene matches: 6. Germline V gene data show CDR1 as SGHNT and CDR2 as YYREEE (reference sequence). In nucleotides, the CDR3 is TGTGCCAGCAGTTGGAGCGGGGGTCGCACAGATACGCAGTATTTT. Its protein is CASSWSGGRTDTQYF. The full variable domain, completed using reference TRBV5-4 and TRBJ2-3, is ETGVTQSPTHLIKTRGQQVTLRCSSQSGHNTVSWYQQALGQGPQFIFQYYREEENGRGNFPPRFSGLQFPNYSSELNVNALELDDSALYLCASSWSGGRTDTQYFGPGTRLTVL.

The chain couples TRBV28 to TRBJ2-5, with D perhaps TRBD2 (6 bases). The CDR3 length is 14 residues. CDR1 is MDHEN, CDR2 SYDVKM, per germline. Trimming took off 6 bases at V and 4 bases at J, with 15 bases between the two ends. CDR3 sequence (DNA): TGTGCCAGCAGCCGGGCGGGAATCGGAGAGACCCAGTACTTC. Translation: CASSRAGIGETQYF.

The chain carries TRBV5-6 and TRBJ2-1; 11 bases are shared with TRBD2. Germline trimming cut 5 bases from V and 2 bases from J; bases unmatched to any gene: 6. This CDR3 spans 16 amino acids. The germline CDR1 and CDR2 sequences are SGHDT and YYEEEE. Here the CDR3 DNA reads TGTGCCAGCAGAAAACTAGCGGGGGTAACCTACAATGAGCAGTTCTTC. This sequence encodes CASRKLAGVTYNEQFF.

This clone has just one count. The gene calls are TRBV7-9 and TRBJ2-1; D is possibly TRBD1 (6 bases). CDR1 and CDR2 (germline): SEHNR, FQNEAQ (reference sequence). Deletions cut 4 bases from V and 6 bases from J, with 13 bases between. CDR3 length: 14 amino acids. CDR3 region: CASSWTSQGNEQFF. CDR3 sequence (DNA): TGTGCCAGCAGCTGGACATCACAGGGCAATGAGCAGTTCTTC.

This clone has only a few counts. The V call is TRBV28, the J call TRBJ2-1; 8 bases are shared with TRBD2. Losses at the gene ends were 5 bases for V and 6 bases for J; bases not matched to a gene: 9. Germline-derived CDR1 and CDR2 are MDHEN and SYDVKM. The CDR3 has 15 residues. The CDR3 sequence is CASSLSGSRANEQFF. The CDR3 region has the DNA TGTGCCAGCAGTCTCAGCGGGAGCCGGGCCAATGAGCAGTTCTTC.

V and J are TRBV29-1 and TRBJ2-2, with D tentatively TRBD1 or TRBD2 (5 bases each). The germline gives CDR1 SQVTM, CDR2 ANQGSEA. The CDR3 totals 17 residues. Trimming pared 5 bases from V and 5 bases from J, leaving 24 bases between. CDR3 protein: CSVIQQAGTKVTGELFF. The CDR3 nucleotides are TGCAGCGTTATCCAACAGGCGGGCACCAAGGTTACCGGGGAGCTGTTTTTT.

The V and J genes are TRBV18 and TRBJ1-1; D is uncertain. This CDR3 contains 13 residues. The germline CDR1 and CDR2 sequences are KGHSH and LQKENI. V was cut by 3 bases and J by 0 bases, with 5 bases left in between. CDR3 protein: CASSPPMNTEAFF. DNA for the CDR3: TGTGCCAGCTCACCCCCAATGAACACTGAAGCTTTCTTT.